The entry below gives a single T cell receptor (beta chain) sequence along with its context. What it binds is unknown. MiXCR, run by TCRdb on the RT-PCR reads, gives a single entry per CDR3 protein. Of just under 550,000 distinct CDR3 sequences listed, under 30% were seen once; the top ten hold around 2.8%. The CDR3 totals 14 residues. V lost 4 bases and J lost 1, with 10 bases in between. This sample is drawn from a study of response to subunit inactivated influenza vaccine. Study conclusions and caveats: Seasonal influenza vaccination, on each occasion, was suggested by the authors to recruit few new T cells.

These records were also assigned to another study, of T cells expressing NK-cell markers. That source reports: As the method of synthesis, 5'RACE template switching with UMIs yielded TCR beta cDNA.

The sequence came from a man aged 45-65 years who received an inactivated influenza vaccine. The material was CD4+ T cells sorted from PBMCs, obtained less than 13 days after vaccination. The J gene is TRBJ1-1, the V gene TRBV12-3 or TRBV12-4; D unclear. In DNA form, the CDR3 reads TGTGCCAGCAGTTCACTCCGGCCGAACACTGAAGCTTTCTTT. Its protein product is CASSSLRPNTEAFF.